This T cell receptor (beta chain) was found in a study of graft-versus-host responses after intestinal transplantation. Looking at the study overall: Recipients uniformly received anti-thymocyte globulin induction, followed by tacrolimus and steroids for approximately 3 years. Study-wide results and limits: GvH clones occurred in recipient marrow; some first appeared in ileum or blood. Allografts from individuals with graft-donor T cell macrochimerism displayed high graft-versus-host to host-versus-graft clonal ratios. There was an association between peak levels of circulating GvH clones and early post-transplant HvG declines.

TCRdb keeps only in-frame clones here, not all; method: immunoSEQ multiplex PCR. This table has around 17,000 clones, approximately 80% appearing once. For this clone: Its antigen remains unknown.

Trimming cost V 6 bases and J 4 bases; bases outside gene matches: 17. This CDR3 contains 18 residues. CDR1 is KGHSH and CDR2 is LQKENI in the germline V gene. Processing of graft tissue released intraepithelial and lamina propria lymphocytes. J is TRBJ2-2 and V is TRBV18, with 7 bases lining up with TRBD1. This clonotype originated in a human patient who received an intestinal transplant, so some T cells may come from the graft donor. Sequencing used ileum tissue, obtained 17 days after transplant. The CDR3, as DNA: TGTGCCAGCTCGTTCGGACAGGAAAGGGCCCTTGGCACCGGGGAGCTGTTTTTT. Its translation: CASSFGQERALGTGELFF.